A single sample is the source of the 27 T cell receptor beta chains below, sequenced in a study of T cells in women clearing cervical HPV infection. Produced via immunoSEQ multiplex PCR; TCRdb's table is partial and in-frame only. Its listing shows roughly 47,000 clones. The sequenced material came from blood buffy coat. These receptors were collected from a woman aged 18 to 75 with a cervical HPV16 infection that either progressed to CIN3+ or cleared (not recorded which).

CDR3 DNA, as far as it was read: TGTGCCACCCACCCCCCGACAACGGCCACTGAA. Its protein product is CATHPPTTATE. The complete CDR3 protein is CATHPPTTATEAFF. The chain has TRBV19 and TRBJ1-1; D remains ambiguous. The read halts 3 residues ahead of the CDR3 end, with the missing end drawn from the germline J gene. From germline, CDR1 is LNHDA and CDR2 SQIVND (reference sequence). The CDR3 runs 14 residues. Trimming removed 10 bases at V and 4 bases at J, with 19 bases between.

About this clone: The read gets to within 3 residues of the CDR3 end, and the germline J gene fills in the rest. The V gene is TRBV19, the J gene TRBJ2-3; TRBD2 matches 9 bases. This CDR3 contains 15 residues. Germline V gene lookup returns CDR1 LNHDA and CDR2 SQIVND (reference sequence). Germline trimming cut 4 bases from V and 4 bases from J; bases unmatched to any gene: 6. CDR3 in amino acids: CASSTLAGVADTQYF. The CDR3 bases that were read are TGTGCCAGTAGTACACTAGCGGGCGTGGCAGATACG. The full variable domain, in which reference TRBV19 and TRBJ2-3 provide the parts outside the CDR3, is DGGITQSPKYLFRKEGQNVTLSCEQNLNHDAMYWYRQDPGQGLRLIYYSQIVNDFQKGDIAEGYSVSREKKESFPLTVTSAQKNPTAFYLCASSTLAGVADTQYFGPGTRLTVL.

The sequenced part of the CDR3 DNA is TGTGCCAGCAGCTTTAACCCATGGGCCGAG. Its translation: CASSFNPWAE. In full, the CDR3 is CASSFNPWAEQYF. This chain uses TRBV11-3 with TRBJ2-7, with D unresolved. The CDR3 goes on 3 residues after the read ends, and that part is filled in from the germline J gene. The length of the CDR3 is 13 residues. V was pared by 3 bases and J by 6 bases, with 12 bases between. Germline V lookup: CDR1 SGHNT, CDR2 YENEEA. Based on the CDR3 plus reference TRBV11-3 and TRBJ2-7, the full variable domain is EAGVVQSPRYKIIEKKQPVAFWCNPISGHNTLYWYLQNLGQGPELLIRYENEEAVDDSQLPKDRFSAERLKGVDSTLKIQPAELGDSAVYLCASSFNPWAEQYFGPGTRLTVT.

A word on this clone: The read ends 3 residues before the CDR3 terminus; that terminus is restored from the germline J gene. The V and J genes are TRBV19 and TRBJ2-1, with 7 bases aligning to TRBD1. The germline V gene encodes CDR1 LNHDA and CDR2 SQIVND (reference sequence). The trim removed 11 bases at V and 5 bases at J, leaving 15 bases unmatched. This CDR3 is built from 15 residues. The DNA read from the CDR3 is TGTGCCTCGAAGGAGACAGGGAGCCCACACAATGAG. As protein: CASKETGSPHNE. The entire CDR3 protein reads CASKETGSPHNEQFF. Supplemented by reference TRBV19 and TRBJ2-1, the full variable domain reads DGGITQSPKYLFRKEGQNVTLSCEQNLNHDAMYWYRQDPGQGLRLIYYSQIVNDFQKGDIAEGYSVSREKKESFPLTVTSAQKNPTAFYLCASKETGSPHNEQFFGPGTRLTVL.

A word on this clone: Sequencing ends 3 residues short of the CDR3 end; the germline J gene provides the rest. The chain is built from TRBV29-1 and TRBJ2-2; 10 bases align to TRBD1. V trimming: 3 bases; J trimming: 3 bases; junction bases outside the gene matches: 4. Per the germline V gene, CDR1 is SQVTM and CDR2 is ANQGSEA. The CDR3 sequence is 15 residues long. The sequenced part of the CDR3 DNA is TGCAGCGTTGACCCAGGGACAGGGGACACCGGGGAG. It specifies CSVDPGTGDTGE. Given in full, the CDR3 is CSVDPGTGDTGELFF.

Worth noting for this clone: The CDR3 is cut off 3 residues early in the read; its end comes from the germline J gene. This rearrangement joins TRBV5-1 to TRBJ2-5; D possibly corresponds to TRBD1 (5 bases). Germline lookup yields CDR1 SGHRS and CDR2 YFSETQ. V gave up 5 bases and J gave up 5 bases, with 13 bases separating them. The CDR3 totals 13 residues. The CDR3 DNA, read in part, is TGCGCCAGCAGTCTAGGATCAGGGGAGACC. Translating it yields CASSLGSGET. The CDR3 in full is CASSLGSGETQYF.

Notes on this clone: Sequencing ends 3 residues short of the CDR3 end; the germline J gene provides the rest. The chain recombines TRBV7-3 with TRBJ1-2; 8 bases map to TRBD1. Germline assignment: CDR1 SGHTA and CDR2 FQGTGA. The CDR3 length is 13 residues. After removal of 5 bases from V and 7 bases from J, the junction contained 6 bases not matched to a gene. The CDR3: CASSGDRGSGYTF. The sequenced CDR3 bases are TGTGCCAGCAGCGGTGACAGGGGCTCTGGC.

As regards this clone: With the read ending 3 residues before the CDR3 end, the germline J gene is used to fill in that end. This chain joins TRBV7-9 and TRBJ1-2, with a tentative D call TRBD1 (5 bases). This CDR3 is 13 amino acids long. CDR1 and CDR2 (germline): SEHNR, FQNEAQ (reference sequence). The DNA read from the CDR3 is TGTGCCAGCAGCCCACAGGCCGCCTACGAC. This gives the protein CASSPQAAYD. The full CDR3 is CASSPQAAYDYTF.

Comments on this clone: From the germline J gene comes the end of the CDR3, since the read stops 3 residues before it. This chain joins TRBV4-1 and TRBJ2-5; 9 nucleotides line up with TRBD1. Germline V gene data show CDR1 as MGHRA and CDR2 as YSYEKL. J gave up 3 bases and V 4 bases, and 6 bases lay outside the gene matches. The CDR3 has 15 amino acids. This CDR3 is CASSRVQGAEETQYF. Partial CDR3 DNA: TGCGCCAGCAGCCGGGTACAGGGGGCGGAAGAGACC.

As to this clone: From the germline J gene comes the end of the CDR3, since the read stops 3 residues before it. The sample has other DNA sequences that encode this CDR3 too. The chain has TRBV7-2 and TRBJ1-2, with D hard to call. Germline loops: CDR1 SGHTA, CDR2 FQGNSA. The CDR3 is 14 amino acids. Trimming removed 1 base from V and 2 bases from J, with 8 bases in between. The chain's CDR3 is CASSLDSRNYGYTF. The covered CDR3 bases are TGTGCCAGCAGCTTAGACTCCCGGAACTATGGC. Looking up the rest from reference TRBV7-2 and TRBJ1-2 gives the full variable domain: GAGVSQSPSNKVTEKGKDVELRCDPISGHTALYWYRQSLGQGLEFLIYFQGNSAPDKSGLPSDRFSAERTGGSVSTLTIQRTQQEDSAVYLCASSLDSRNYGYTFGSGTRLTVV.

In regard to this clone: The read falls 3 residues short of the CDR3 end, and the missing part is taken from the germline J gene. The V gene is TRBV4-1, the J gene TRBJ1-5, with 9 bases matching TRBD1. Germline V gene sequence: CDR1 MGHRA, CDR2 YSYEKL. Unmatched junction bases numbered 11, after V lost 3 bases and J lost 5 bases. This CDR3 has 17 amino acids. The part of the CDR3 DNA that was read is TGCGCCAGCAGCCACCCCGTGGGACAGGGTTGGGATCAGCCC. Encoded protein: CASSHPVGQGWDQP. The entire CDR3 reads CASSHPVGQGWDQPQHF.

Notes on this clone: With the read ending 3 residues before the CDR3 end, the germline J gene is used to fill in that end. This sequence joins TRBV30 and TRBJ2-2; weak D call: TRBD2 (6 bases). The germline gives CDR1 GTSNPN, CDR2 SVGIG (reference sequence). The CDR3 spans 14 residues. The V gene lost 3 bases and the J gene lost 5 bases, with 13 bases spanning the gap. CDR3 loop: CAWSKAGGTGELFF. The DNA read from the CDR3 is TGTGCCTGGAGCAAAGCGGGTGGGACCGGGGAG.

Turning to this clone: The CDR3 end lies 3 residues beyond the end of the read and is filled in from the germline J gene. The same CDR3 is also encoded by other DNA sequences in this sample. The V call is TRBV5-1, the J call TRBJ2-1, with 10 positions matching TRBD2. This CDR3 has 15 residues. Trimming cost V 3 bases and J 4 bases; bases outside gene matches: 4. From germline, CDR1 is SGHRS and CDR2 YFSETQ. CDR3 sequence reads: CASSSGLADYNEQFF. CDR3 DNA, as far as it was read: TGCGCCAGCAGCTCTGGACTAGCGGATTACAATGAG.

With regard to this clone: From the germline J gene comes the end of the CDR3, since the read stops 3 residues before it. The chain recombines TRBV19 with TRBJ1-5; possibly TRBD1 for D (6 bases). Trimming took 1 base from V and 0 from J, leaving 7 bases between them. The CDR3 extends over 15 amino acids. From germline, CDR1 is LNHDA and CDR2 SQIVND (reference sequence). CDR3 in amino acids: CASSIGTASNQPQHF. CDR3 bases read: TGTGCCAGTAGTATAGGGACAGCTAGCAATCAGCCC.

In regard to this clone: The read falls 3 residues short of the CDR3 end, and the missing part is taken from the germline J gene. The chain joins TRBV20-1 to TRBJ2-2, with 15 bases that match TRBD2. The CDR3 consists of 14 residues. The germline V gene encodes CDR1 DFQATT and CDR2 SNEGSKA (reference sequence). J lost 8 bases, V lost 6 bases, and 4 bases had no gene match. The DNA read from the CDR3 is TGCAGTGCCCCCGGGACTAGCGGGAGGGGGGAG. Translation gives CSAPGTSGRGE. The full CDR3 protein reads CSAPGTSGRGELFF.

Note on this clone: An end of the junction does not agree with germline; a read error may underlie this. Read data end 3 residues before the CDR3 end; the end is taken from the germline J gene. This same CDR3 is encoded by further DNA sequences in the sample. The chain carries TRBV19 and TRBJ1-3; D is perhaps TRBD1 (5 bases). The CDR3 sequence is 13 residues long. The germline gives CDR1 LNHDA, CDR2 SQIVND (reference sequence). This CDR3 is CASSMLETDTIYF. The CDR3 DNA, read in part, is TGTGCCAGTAGTATGCTGGAGACGGACACA.

A remark on this clone: The read ends 3 residues shy of where the CDR3 ends; the end is completed using the germline J gene. The chain joins TRBV20-1 to TRBJ2-3; tentative D call: TRBD1 (6 bases). CDR1 is DFQATT, CDR2 SNEGSKA, per germline (reference sequence). This CDR3 region has 12 residues. The sequenced part of the CDR3 DNA is TGCAGTGGTTTAGGGGGAAAAGAGACG. Translated, it gives CSGLGGKET. In full, the CDR3 is CSGLGGKETQYF.

As concerns this clone: The CDR3 end falls 3 residues outside the read, so it is completed with the germline J gene. The gene calls are TRBV11-3 and TRBJ2-3; no clear D gene. Trimming removed 0 bases at V and 2 bases at J, with 9 bases between. This CDR3 region has 15 residues. The germline V gene encodes CDR1 SGHNT and CDR2 YENEEA. Here the CDR3 reads CASSLESPFTDTQYF. The CDR3 bases that were read are TGTGCCAGCAGCTTAGAGAGCCCATTCACAGATACG.

With respect to this clone: The read terminates 3 residues ahead of where the CDR3 ends, so the germline J gene completes it. This sequence joins TRBV11-2 and TRBJ1-4; D is perhaps TRBD1 (6 bases). The CDR3 totals 15 residues. Germline V CDR1 and CDR2: SGHAT, FQNNGV. Incomplete CDR3 DNA: TGTGCCAGCAGCTTAACAGGGTCATTTGATTCACCA. Residues: CASSLTGSFDSP. The whole CDR3 reads CASSLTGSFDSPLFF. The variable domain in full, completed from reference TRBV11-2 and TRBJ1-4, reads EAGVAQSPRYKIIEKRQSVAFWCNPISGHATLYWYQQILGQGPKLLIQFQNNGVVDDSQLPKDRFSAERLKGVDSTLKIQPAKLEDSAVYLCASSLTGSFDSPLFFGSGTQLSVL.

Notes on this clone: The CDR3 goes on 3 residues after the read ends, and that part is filled in from the germline J gene. The chain links TRBV20-1 to TRBJ1-6; 7 nucleotides line up with TRBD1. V gave up 4 bases and J gave up 7 bases; unmatched junction bases: 7. Germline values: CDR1 DFQATT, CDR2 SNEGSKA (reference sequence). CDR3 length: 14 residues. The sequenced CDR3 bases are TGCAGTGCTAAAGGACAGGCGGACAATTCACCC. Its protein product is CSAKGQADNSP. The whole CDR3 reads CSAKGQADNSPLHF.

CDR3 residues: CASSPSGRNTGELFF. CDR3 DNA (partial): TGCGCCAGCAGCCCTAGCGGGAGGAACACCGGGGAG. This chain uses TRBV4-1 with TRBJ2-2; 10 bases are a match to TRBD2. Sequencing ends 3 residues short of the CDR3 end; the germline J gene provides the rest. This CDR3 has 15 residues. Germline-derived CDR1 and CDR2 are MGHRA and YSYEKL. V trimming: 4 bases; J trimming: 1 base; junction bases outside the gene matches: 0.

As to this clone: Read data end 3 residues before the CDR3 end; the end is taken from the germline J gene. This chain uses TRBV18 with TRBJ1-4; possible D gene TRBD1, 5 bases. The germline V gene encodes CDR1 KGHSH and CDR2 LQKENI. The CDR3 length is 19 residues. The part of the CDR3 DNA that was read is TGTGCCAGCTCACCTGACTTACAGAGCCTATACTCTGGGGCCAACGTA. The encoded protein is CASSPDLQSLYSGANV. The whole CDR3 protein is CASSPDLQSLYSGANVLFF.

As to this clone: The read finishes 3 residues shy of the CDR3 end, and the germline J gene is used to complete it. Within the sample, other DNA sequences also encode this same CDR3. V is TRBV19 and J is TRBJ1-3; 8 nucleotides align to TRBD1. The CDR3 sequence is 16 residues long. After removal of 7 bases from V and 2 bases from J, the junction contained 10 bases not matched to a gene. Germline-derived CDR1 and CDR2 are LNHDA and SQIVND (reference sequence). The sequenced part of the CDR3 DNA is TGTGCCAGTACCATACGGACAGGGTTTACTGGAAACACC. Residues: CASTIRTGFTGNT. The entire CDR3 sequence reads CASTIRTGFTGNTIYF.

As for this clone: The read terminates 3 residues ahead of where the CDR3 ends, so the germline J gene completes it. The chain combines TRBV2 with TRBJ2-4; 7 bases align to TRBD1. This CDR3 region has 17 residues. CDR1 and CDR2 from the germline V gene are SNHLY and FYNNEI. Losses at the gene ends were 5 bases for V and 0 bases for J; bases not matched to a gene: 10. The chain's CDR3 is CASSNLGQSLAKNIQYF. The CDR3 DNA, read in part, is TGTGCCAGCAGTAACTTGGGACAGTCGTTAGCCAAAAACATT. Variable domain in full (rest from reference TRBV2 and TRBJ2-4): EPEVTQTPSHQVTQMGQEVILRCVPISNHLYFYWYRQILGQKVEFLVSFYNNEISEKSEIFDDQFSVERPDGSNFTLKIRSTKLEDSAMYFCASSNLGQSLAKNIQYFGAGTRLSVL.

As for this clone: Read coverage stops 3 residues before the CDR3 terminus; the germline J gene supplies the remainder. The rearrangement joins TRBV30 to TRBJ2-3; 8 nucleotides agree with TRBD2. The CDR3 runs to 15 residues. Trimming removed 0 bases from V and 4 bases from J; junction bases left unmatched: 6. The germline V gene encodes CDR1 GTSNPN and CDR2 SVGIG (reference sequence). CDR3 bases read: TGTGCCTGGAGTGTAATCCGGGGGGGATCAGATACG. Translating it yields CAWSVIRGGSDT. The full CDR3 reads CAWSVIRGGSDTQYF.

Concerning this clone itself: Read coverage stops 3 residues before the CDR3 terminus; the germline J gene supplies the remainder. The chain recombines TRBV5-5 with TRBJ2-3; 10 bases map to TRBD2. CDR1 is SGHKS and CDR2 is YYEKEE in the germline V gene (reference sequence). The CDR3 spans 14 residues. CDR3 residues: CASSSLAGRETQYF. The CDR3 bases that were read are TGTGCCAGCAGCTCACTAGCGGGGCGGGAGACG.

In regard to this clone: The sequenced fragment ends 3 residues before the CDR3 boundary, so the rest is inferred from the germline J gene. This chain uses TRBV2 with TRBJ1-6; TRBD1 matches 7 bases. V shed 5 bases and J 7 bases; nucleotides not matched to a gene: 5. The CDR3 is 14 amino acids. The germline gives CDR1 SNHLY, CDR2 FYNNEI. The CDR3 spells CASSLTGTNSPLHF. Partial CDR3 DNA: TGTGCCAGCAGTTTGACAGGGACCAATTCACCC.